A selection of T cell receptor beta chains follows, all from one sample in a study of cytomegalovirus exposure and HLA in healthy donors. The repertoire was sequenced with immunoSEQ multiplex PCR; TCRdb's copy has only in-frame clones and lacks some. The data contain around 150,000 clones, nearly 90% of them singletons. Source material: PBMCs. The receptors stem from a woman aged 35 to 49 in good health and CMV-seronegative. Both conserved end residues are part of each CDR3. The D gene is left open where the match is weak. Part of the rows lack a size; the others show once, few, many or a class for expanded clones.

clone_size	d_call	cdr3_length	v_call	j_call	cdr3_aa	cdr3_nt
-	TRBD2	17	TRBV4-3	TRBJ2-2	CASSQGGIAGDTGELFF	TGCGCCAGCAGCCAGGGGGGGATAGCGGGAGACACCGGGGAGCTGTTTTTT
few	TRBD1	17	TRBV4-1	TRBJ2-6	CASSQAHRGSGANVLTF	TGCGCCAGCAGCCAAGCACACAGGGGCTCTGGGGCCAACGTCCTGACTTTC
-	-	14	TRBV6-6	TRBJ1-2	CASSYSSTDYGYTF	TGTGCCAGCAGTTACTCGAGTACCGATTATGGCTACACCTTC
-	TRBD1	18	TRBV5-5	TRBJ1-1	CASSRTPGTGEIDTEAFF	TGTGCCAGCAGCCGTACCCCAGGGACAGGGGAGATAGACACTGAAGCTTTCTTT
-	-	12	TRBV28	TRBJ2-1	CASSLVSGEQFF	TGTGCCAGCAGTTTAGTTTCGGGTGAGCAGTTCTTC
-	TRBD2	16	TRBV19	TRBJ2-7	CASSIGGTSGSYEQYF	TGTGCCAGTAGTATAGGGGGGACTAGCGGGAGTTACGAGCAGTACTTC
-	-	15	TRBV27	TRBJ2-1	CASSLGAGANNEQFF	TGTGCCAGCAGTTTAGGAGCAGGGGCCAACAATGAGCAGTTCTTC
-	-	13	TRBV7-9	TRBJ2-1	CASSWEENNEQFF	TGTGCCAGCAGCTGGGAGGAGAACAATGAGCAGTTCTTC
-	-	16	TRBV7-2	TRBJ1-2	CASSSLRGGDNYGYTF	TGTGCCAGCAGCTCCCTTAGGGGGGGGGATAACTATGGCTACACCTTC
-	TRBD1	16	TRBV6-5	TRBJ2-1	CASSYGPGTGGGEQFF	TGTGCCAGCAGTTACGGGCCCGGGACAGGGGGCGGGGAGCAGTTCTTC
-	TRBD2	17	TRBV7-8	TRBJ2-3	CASSSSTGTRATDTQYF	TGTGCCAGCAGCTCGTCAACCGGGACTAGGGCCACAGATACGCAGTATTTT
-	TRBD1	15	TRBV5-4	TRBJ2-1	CASSLGTGFYNEQFF	TGTGCCAGCAGCTTGGGGACAGGGTTCTACAATGAGCAGTTCTTC
-	TRBD1	20	TRBV7-8	TRBJ1-3	CASSLVGGQGVTSSGNTIYF	TGTGCCAGCAGCTTAGTTGGTGGACAGGGGGTTACAAGCTCTGGAAACACCATATATTTT
-	-	16	TRBV11-1	TRBJ2-5	CASSLGDSSGGETQYF	TGTGCCAGCAGCTTAGGGGACTCCTCAGGAGGAGAGACCCAGTACTTC
-	-	13	TRBV5-1	TRBJ1-2	CASSFDGNYGYTF	TGCGCCAGCAGCTTCGACGGGAACTATGGCTACACCTTC
-	-	17	TRBV21-1	TRBJ2-7	CASSKCRLGSISYEQYF	TGTGCCAGCAGCAAATGCCGCCTTGGGAGTATCTCCTACGAGCAGTACTTC
-	-	15	TRBV18	TRBJ1-1	CASSPPDRSRTEAFF	TGTGCCAGCTCACCACCTGACAGGTCTCGGACTGAAGCTTTCTTT
-	TRBD2	17	TRBV7-9	TRBJ2-7	CASSLSRGTSGGYEQYF	TGTGCCAGCAGCTTAAGCCGTGGGACTAGCGGGGGATACGAGCAGTACTTC
-	TRBD2	14	TRBV2	TRBJ2-7	CASSEGPGGYEQYF	TGTGCCAGCAGTGAAGGCCCGGGGGGCTACGAGCAGTACTTC
few	TRBD2	16	TRBV5-4	TRBJ2-1	CASSLRESSGYNEQFF	TGTGCCAGCAGCCTCCGGGAGTCTAGCGGCTACAATGAGCAGTTCTTC
-	-	14	TRBV27	TRBJ2-7	CASSLSWFSYEQYF	TGTGCCAGCAGTTTAAGCTGGTTCTCCTACGAGCAGTACTTC
-	TRBD2	15	TRBV5-1	TRBJ2-5	CASSLPAGGGETQYF	TGCGCCAGCAGCTTGCCAGCGGGAGGGGGAGAGACCCAGTACTTC